The rows below give T cell receptor beta chains drawn from one sample of a study of response to subunit inactivated influenza vaccine. Each CDR3 protein gets one entry after TCRdb re-called the RT-PCR reads with MiXCR. The data show more than 550,000 distinct CDR3 sequences, around 11% seen once. The specimen was PBMCs from blood, collected on the day of vaccination. These TCRs come from a man between 45 and 60 years old who received an inactivated influenza vaccine. CDR3s include the opening cysteine and the closing phenylalanine or tryptophan. D genes are given only for firm matches. Size tells how often a clone was seen (once, few, many) or the class of an expanded clone, and some rows leave it out.

cdr3_aa cdr3_nt clone_size d_call j_call cdr3_length v_call
CASSKGQGAYGTEAFF TGCGCCAGCAGCAAAGGACAGGGGGCCTATGGCACTGAAGCTTTCTTT - TRBD1 TRBJ1-1 16 TRBV5-1
CASRTAESTDTQYF TGTGCCAGCAGAACGGCAGAGAGCACAGATACGCAGTATTTT - - TRBJ2-3 14 TRBV12-3/TRBV12-4
CSAYRVNWGYTF TGCAGTGCTTACAGGGTGAATTGGGGCTACACCTTC - - TRBJ1-2 12 TRBV20-1
CASSLSTQGYGYTF TGTGCCAGCAGTCTTTCCACTCAGGGGTATGGCTACACCTTC few - TRBJ1-2 14 TRBV28
CASSETQRTDDTEAFF TGCGCCAGCAGCGAGACCCAAAGGACGGACGACACTGAAGCTTTCTTT many - TRBJ1-1 16 TRBV5-1
CASRSGILRINEQYF TGTGCCAGCAGGTCCGGGATCCTGAGGATAAACGAGCAGTACTTC few - TRBJ2-7 15 TRBV12-3/TRBV12-4
CASSQGSGAAFF TGTGCCAGCAGCCAAGGATCGGGTGCAGCTTTCTTT - - TRBJ1-1 12 TRBV4-2
CASSPLRVSYEQYF TGCGCCAGCAGCCCTCTCAGGGTATCCTACGAGCAGTACTTC few - TRBJ2-7 14 TRBV4-1
CASSSDWSPTDTQYF TGCGCCAGCAGCTCGGACTGGTCCCCTACAGATACGCAGTATTTT few - TRBJ2-3 15 TRBV5-1
CASSQGEQETQYF TGTGCCTCCTCACAAGGAGAACAAGAGACCCAGTACTTC - - TRBJ2-5 13 TRBV12-3/TRBV12-4
CSVEGNFRDTQYF TGCAGCGTTGAGGGCAATTTCAGAGATACGCAGTATTTT few - TRBJ2-3 13 TRBV29-1
CASSRPVGIGTTGELFF TGTGCCAGCAGTCGCCCCGTAGGTATCGGGACCACCGGGGAGCTGTTTTTT - - TRBJ2-2 17 TRBV28
CSVSDNWEQYF TGCAGCGTTTCCGATAACTGGGAGCAGTACTTC few - TRBJ2-7 11 TRBV29-1
CASSSMGVIWFF TGTGCCAGCAGCTCCATGGGGGTCATCTGGTTCTTC - - TRBJ2-1 12 TRBV25-1
CASSLEGGGGGNEQFF TGTGCCAGCAGCTTAGAGGGCGGAGGGGGGGGAAATGAGCAGTTCTTC few - TRBJ2-1 16 TRBV7-6
CASSEAGQLNTEAFF TGTGCCAGCAGTGAAGCGGGACAGCTGAACACTGAAGCTTTCTTT - TRBD1 TRBJ1-1 15 TRBV25-1
CASSLLGVLSGGYTF TGTGCCAGTAGTCTCCTCGGTGTCTTGAGCGGTGGCTACACCTTC - - TRBJ1-2 15 TRBV19
CASAGAGYGYTF TGTGCCAGTGCCGGGGCAGGTTATGGCTACACCTTC few - TRBJ1-2 12 TRBV11-2
CASSKGKPNTEAFF TGCGCCAGCAGTAAAGGGAAACCGAACACTGAAGCTTTCTTT - - TRBJ1-1 14 TRBV4-3
CASTMGLAGPREETQYF TGTGCCAGCACCATGGGACTAGCGGGGCCAAGGGAAGAGACCCAGTACTTC many TRBD2 TRBJ2-5 17 TRBV11-2
CASMQGSSTDTQYF TGCGCCAGCATGCAAGGGTCTAGCACAGATACGCAGTATTTT few - TRBJ2-3 14 TRBV5-1
CASRRSSGETQYF TGTGCCAGCAGGCGCTCCAGTGGGGAGACCCAGTACTTC - - TRBJ2-5 13 TRBV12-3/TRBV12-4
CATSPRTADNNEQFF TGTGCCACCAGCCCCCGGACAGCGGATAACAATGAGCAGTTCTTC - - TRBJ2-1 15 TRBV15
CASSQRDRGAYEQYF TGCGCCAGCAGCCAAAGGGACAGGGGAGCCTACGAGCAGTACTTC - TRBD1 TRBJ2-7 15 TRBV4-3
CSANLGAEETQYF TGCAGTGCTAATTTGGGGGCCGAAGAGACCCAGTACTTC few - TRBJ2-5 13 TRBV20-1
CSASWTGNYEQYF TGCAGCGCATCTTGGACAGGGAACTACGAGCAGTACTTC many TRBD1 TRBJ2-7 13 TRBV29-1
CASSVSGTPGVDTQYF TGTGCCAGCAGCGTCTCCGGGACGCCGGGGGTGGATACGCAGTATTTT - - TRBJ2-3 16 TRBV5-5
CASSGGTDTQYF TGTGCCAGCAGCGGAGGCACAGATACGCAGTATTTT many - TRBJ2-3 12 TRBV5-1
CASSLADGIYGYTF TGTGCCAGCAGCTTAGCGGACGGTATCTATGGCTACACCTTC - - TRBJ1-2 14 TRBV7-9
CASSLGRPNEQFF TGTGCCAGCAGCCTTGGACGACCAAATGAGCAGTTCTTC many - TRBJ2-1 13 TRBV3-1
CASSLAERKWETQYF TGTGCCAGCAGCTTAGCCGAGAGGAAGTGGGAGACCCAGTACTTC - - TRBJ2-5 15 TRBV7-9
CASRSTGSRETQYF TGTGCCAGCAGGTCGACAGGGTCAAGGGAGACCCAGTACTTC few TRBD1 TRBJ2-5 14 TRBV28
CSVVEDTGELFF TGCAGCGTTGTGGAGGACACCGGGGAGCTGTTTTTT - - TRBJ2-2 12 TRBV29-1